Sequencing of this T cell receptor (beta chain) was carried out in a study of blood T cell repertoires in COVID-19. Overall study: Both acute and convalescent COVID-19 samples were obtained from the United States, Italy and Spain. Nucleic acid was either cDNA or gDNA, and it came from T cells, B-cell-depleted T cells, or PBMCs.

Per the original methods: Using reference gene primer amplification, nucleated cell counts were estimated. The assay was immunoSEQ multiplex PCR, and TCRdb's table has in-frame clones only and misses some. Clone size and the V and J calls come from that table; the DNA yielded D and trimming. The sample shows about 190,000 clones, about 85% of them seen only once. The CDR3 is 17 amino acids. The rearrangement joins TRBV21-1 to TRBJ2-2; TRBD2, the table's D call, was not compared with the DNA. TRBV21-1 is given as a pseudogene. The sequenced material came from peripheral blood. The sequence derives from a human donor in a cohort sampled during active COVID-19. The CDR3 DNA reads TGTGCCAGCAGCAAAGTTCCAAGCGGGGGAGCGGCCGGGGAGCTGTTTTTT. Its translation: CASSKVPSGGAAGELFF.